Following are 22 T cell receptor beta chains from one sample sequenced in a study of blood T cell repertoires in COVID-19. Profiling relied on immunoSEQ multiplex PCR, and the TCRdb table lists in-frame clones only, not all of them. The table includes under 500,000 clones, roughly 87% detected once. The sample was PBMCs or T cells enriched from blood (not recorded which). The receptors were gathered from a woman between 18 and 29 years old with acute COVID-19.

The chain carries TRBV19 and TRBJ2-3; possible D gene TRBD1, 6 bases. V lost 1 base and J 1 base, leaving 6 bases between the germline ends. CDR3 length: 14 residues. Germline loops: CDR1 LNHDA, CDR2 SQIVND (reference sequence). CDR3 loop: CASSIGTGTDTQYF. Here the CDR3 DNA reads TGTGCCAGTAGTATAGGGACAGGCACAGATACGCAGTATTTT.

This rearrangement joins TRBV7-6 to TRBJ1-1; possible D gene TRBD1, 6 bases. Germline assignment: CDR1 SGHVS and CDR2 FNYEAQ. CDR3 length: 14 residues. Deletions cut 6 bases from V and 1 base from J, with 12 bases between. The CDR3 coding sequence is TGTGCCAGCAGTACCGGGACAAGGAACACTGAAGCTTTCTTT. This encodes CASSTGTRNTEAFF.

The rearrangement links TRBV16 to TRBJ2-7; the match to TRBD2 covers 15 bases. Germline V gene lookup returns CDR1 KGHSY and CDR2 FQNENV. Trimming removed 1 base from V and 2 bases from J; junction bases left unmatched: 0. The CDR3 runs to 16 residues. Here the CDR3 reads CASSQWTSGRAYEQYF. CDR3 nucleotides: TGTGCCAGCAGCCAATGGACTAGCGGGAGGGCCTACGAGCAGTACTTC.

The chain uses TRBV4-1 and TRBJ1-2, with 9 bases identical to TRBD1. The V and J ends lost 4 bases and 7 bases, in that order; junction bases with no gene match: 7. The germline V gene encodes CDR1 MGHRA and CDR2 YSYEKL. The CDR3 contains 14 residues. The CDR3 DNA is TGCGCCAGCAGCCCCCCGGGACAGGGTAGTGGCTACACCTTC. Its protein product is CASSPPGQGSGYTF.

The rearrangement joins TRBV7-9 to TRBJ1-3, with a weak D call TRBD1 (5 bases). V lost 8 bases, J lost 3 bases, and 14 bases lay in between. From germline, CDR1 is SEHNR and CDR2 FQNEAQ (reference sequence). The CDR3 loop spans 14 amino acids. The CDR3 here is CASGLSGYGNTIYF. The CDR3 DNA reads as TGTGCCAGCGGCCTTTCAGGGTATGGAAACACCATATATTTT.

The J gene is TRBJ1-1, the V gene TRBV5-1; 8 bases are a match to TRBD1. Germline CDR1 SGHRS, CDR2 YFSETQ. V was pared by 2 bases and J by 0 bases, with 3 bases of the junction left unmatched. This CDR3 is 15 amino acids long. In DNA form, the CDR3 reads TGCGCCAGCAGCTTAACAGGGGGAATGAACACTGAAGCTTTCTTT. Protein sequence: CASSLTGGMNTEAFF.

In this sample, this clone turned up once. V is TRBV30 and J is TRBJ1-3; no reliable D call. Deletions cut 0 bases from V and 1 base from J, with 10 bases between. Germline CDR1 reads GTSNPN; CDR2 reads SVGIG (reference sequence). The CDR3 runs to 15 residues. Here the CDR3 reads CAWSVQLGSGNTIYF. CDR3 bases: TGTGCCTGGAGTGTACAACTCGGGTCTGGAAACACCATATATTTT.

This clone was counted between two and nine times. The rearrangement links TRBV12-3 or TRBV12-4 to TRBJ2-7; no firm D call. CDR3 length: 13 amino acids. V lost 4 bases, J lost 2 bases, and 9 bases lay in between. This CDR3 reads CASSYAEAYEQYF. As DNA, the CDR3 is TGTGCCAGCAGTTATGCGGAAGCCTACGAGCAGTACTTC.

The chain recombines TRBV7-2 with TRBJ2-6, with a possible D match to TRBD2 (5 bases). Germline V gene data show CDR1 as SGHTA and CDR2 as FQGNSA. CDR3 length: 15 residues. V lost 6 bases and J 0 bases, leaving 9 bases between the germline ends. As DNA, the CDR3 is TGTGCCAGCAGGAAGGACTTCTCTGGGGCCAACGTCCTGACTTTC. This encodes CASRKDFSGANVLTF.

The rearrangement joins TRBV11-2 to TRBJ2-2; 8 positions agree with TRBD1. The trim removed 8 bases at V and 3 bases at J, leaving 8 bases unmatched. The CDR3 runs 15 residues. The germline gives CDR1 SGHAT, CDR2 FQNNGV. The CDR3 region is CASSWTGKDTGELFF. In DNA, the CDR3 is TGTGCCAGCTCCTGGACAGGGAAGGACACCGGGGAGCTGTTTTTT.

The chain couples TRBV10-3 to TRBJ2-7, with a possible D match to TRBD2 (6 bases). CDR3 length: 12 amino acids. From germline, CDR1 is ENHRY and CDR2 SYGVKD. The ends were cut back, 3 bases at V and 6 bases at J, with 9 bases in the middle. The chain's CDR3 is CAISEMGLEQYF. The CDR3, as DNA: TGTGCCATCAGTGAAATGGGACTCGAGCAGTACTTC.

The J gene is TRBJ2-1, the V gene TRBV1; the table's D call, TRBD2, has no DNA check behind it. TRBV1 is a recognized pseudogene. This CDR3 is built from 15 residues. The CDR3, as DNA: TGCACCAGCAGCCAAGAACTAGTTCCGGGGTATGAGCAGTTCTTC. Translating gives CTSSQELVPGYEQFF.

This clone has a single count. The rearrangement uses TRBV29-1 and TRBJ2-1; TRBD2 matches at 7 bases. Germline CDR1 is SQVTM and CDR2 is ANQGSEA. V trimming: 4 bases; J trimming: 2 bases; junction bases outside the gene matches: 5. This CDR3 has 14 amino acids. The CDR3 sequence: CSVAFGGTYNEQFF. CDR3 sequence (DNA): TGCAGCGTTGCATTCGGGGGGACCTACAATGAGCAGTTCTTC.

The V and J genes are TRBV28 and TRBJ1-5; D gene unclear. The CDR3 runs 15 residues. CDR1 is MDHEN, CDR2 SYDVKM, per germline. Between the trimmed V and J ends, which lost 5 bases and 1 base, there was a span of 12 bases. The CDR3 bases are TGTGCCAGCAGTCCCGGGGTGGCCAGCAATCAGCCCCAGCATTTT. As protein: CASSPGVASNQPQHF.

The CDR3 DNA reads TGTGCCAGCAGCTTTGACAGGCATGGGGATACGCAGTATTTT. This encodes CASSFDRHGDTQYF. The chain carries TRBV5-8 and TRBJ2-3, with a weak D call TRBD1 (6 bases). This CDR3 is built from 14 residues. The V gene's germline CDR1 is SGHTS and CDR2 YDEGEE. Trimming took off 2 bases at V and 6 bases at J, with 13 bases between the two ends.

This clone was seen once. The V and J genes are TRBV27 and TRBJ2-4, with 8 bases aligning to TRBD1. Germline V lookup: CDR1 MNHEY, CDR2 SMNVEV (reference sequence). The V and J ends lost 5 bases and 4 bases, in that order; junction bases with no gene match: 4. CDR3 size: 14 residues. CDR3 amino acids: CASSPHRGKNIQYF. CDR3 in DNA: TGTGCCAGCAGTCCACACAGGGGGAAAAACATTCAGTACTTC.

V usage is TRBV12-3 or TRBV12-4 and J usage is TRBJ2-1, with 8 bases fitting TRBD1. The CDR3 has 12 amino acids. V dropped 6 bases and J dropped 8; count of bases not matched to a gene: 3. CDR3 DNA: TGTGCCAGCAGCCCAGGGGGCGATGAGCAGTTCTTC. Amino acid sequence: CASSPGGDEQFF.

This chain uses TRBV6-2 or TRBV6-3 with TRBJ2-3; TRBD2 matches 8 bases. V lost 4 bases to trimming and J lost 3 bases; unmatched junction nucleotides: 12. The germline gives CDR1 MNHEY, CDR2 SVGEGT. The CDR3 is 17 amino acids. The CDR3 protein is CASSSTPGGPITDTQYF. CDR3 nucleotide sequence: TGTGCCAGCAGTTCAACACCGGGGGGGCCAATAACAGATACGCAGTATTTT.

The gene calls are TRBV27 and TRBJ2-3; TRBD2 matches 12 bases. The germline V gene has CDR1 MNHEY and CDR2 SMNVEV (reference sequence). The CDR3 is 18 residues long. V gave up 7 bases and J gave up 2 bases; unmatched junction bases: 13. The CDR3 spells CASKASGRAGSYTDTQYF. The CDR3, as DNA: TGTGCCAGCAAGGCTAGCGGGAGGGCCGGTAGTTACACAGATACGCAGTATTTT.

The chain joins TRBV6-1 to TRBJ2-7; tentatively, D is TRBD2 (7 bases). Germline CDR1 is MNHNS and CDR2 is SASEGT. The CDR3 runs 16 residues. Trimming removed 0 bases from V and 6 bases from J, with 18 bases in between. The CDR3 loop is CASSEAVGGGRSEQYF. The CDR3 nucleotides are TGTGCCAGCAGTGAAGCAGTGGGGGGGGGCCGATCCGAGCAGTACTTC.

V and J are TRBV30 and TRBJ2-1; 9 bases map to TRBD1. The germline V gene has CDR1 GTSNPN and CDR2 SVGIG (reference sequence). V trimming: 5 bases; J trimming: 1 base; junction bases outside the gene matches: 3. This CDR3 has 14 residues. Here the CDR3 DNA reads TGTGCCTGGGGGACAGGGAGGTCCTACAATGAGCAGTTCTTC. Translating it yields CAWGTGRSYNEQFF.

CDR3 DNA sequence: TGCAGTGCTAGTCGGGGGGCACGGACTGAAGCTTTCTTT. Encoded protein: CSASRGARTEAFF. This chain uses TRBV20-1 with TRBJ1-1, with a possible D match to TRBD1 (6 bases). Trimming stripped 3 bases from V and 5 bases from J, with 13 bases between. This CDR3 has 13 residues. Germline assignment: CDR1 DFQATT and CDR2 SNEGSKA (reference sequence).